Listed below are T cell receptor beta chains from one sample, sequenced in a study of CDR3 diversity in severe acne. TCRdb re-called the PCR reads with MiXCR, one entry per CDR3 protein. The repertoire holds over 70,000 distinct CDR3 sequences, with around 49% as singletons. The sequenced sample consisted of blood. Receptor source: a male donor in good health, without acne. Each CDR3 is given with its conserved first and last residue. The order of the fields is V gene, J gene, D gene, clone size, CDR3 DNA, CDR3 protein. The D gene is left open where the match is weak. The size field is filled for only some rows; it gives once, few, many or a size class.

TRBV6-1	TRBJ2-7	TRBD1	once	TGTGCCAGCAGTGAAGGGTGGACAGGGGGCAACGAGCAGTACTTC	CASSEGWTGGNEQYF
TRBV6-5	TRBJ2-1	NA	many	TGTGCCAGCAGCACCAGGCTAGCGATAGATGAGCAGTTCTTC	CASSTRLAIDEQFF
TRBV7-2	TRBJ1-2	NA	NA	TGTGCCAGCAGCTTAGTACCAGGCTATTATGGCTACACCTTC	CASSLVPGYYGYTF
TRBV20-1	TRBJ2-1	TRBD2	NA	TGCAGTGCTAGGGGGACTAGCGGCTATGAGCAGTTCTTC	CSARGTSGYEQFF
TRBV29-1	TRBJ1-5	NA	NA	TGCAGCGTTGCAGTTGGGGAAAGTCAGCCCCAGCATTTT	CSVAVGESQPQHF
TRBV11-2	TRBJ2-2	NA	once	TGTGCCAGCAGCTTAGGATTCCAGGGCTGTGCGAACACCGGGGAGCTGTTTTTT	CASSLGFQGCANTGELFF
TRBV18	TRBJ2-7	TRBD1	many	TGTGCCACCTCCGCAGGGACAGGGGTATCCTACGAGCAGTACTTC	CATSAGTGVSYEQYF
TRBV20-1	TRBJ2-7	NA	NA	TGCAGCACCAGGGATTGGGAGCAGTACTTC	CSTRDWEQYF
TRBV5-8	TRBJ2-1	NA	many	TGTGCCAGCAGCCGACCGAGCTCCTACAATGAGCAGTTCTTC	CASSRPSSYNEQFF
TRBV5-6	TRBJ1-4	NA	NA	TGTGCCAGCAGCTTTGGCAATGAAAAACTGTTTTTT	CASSFGNEKLFF
TRBV2	TRBJ1-1	NA	few	TGTGCCAGCAGCCCCTGGGAGTTGAACACTGAAGCTTTCTTT	CASSPWELNTEAFF
TRBV20-1	TRBJ1-5	TRBD1	many	TGCAGTGCTAGATTTAGTGGGACAGGGGACCGGCCCCAGCATTTT	CSARFSGTGDRPQHF
TRBV11-2	TRBJ2-5	NA	few	TGTGCCAGCAGAACTCTCGGAGGGACGGAGACCCAGTACTTC	CASRTLGGTETQYF
TRBV5-1	TRBJ2-7	TRBD2	NA	TGCGCCAGCAGAATACTAGCGGGGTACGAGCAGTACTTC	CASRILAGYEQYF
TRBV28	TRBJ1-2	NA	NA	TGTGCCAGCACCCCCCGGGGGCGAGCTAACTATGGCTACACCTTC	CASTPRGRANYGYTF
TRBV7-6	TRBJ2-3	TRBD2	NA	TGTGCCAGCAGCTCGGGGACTAGCGAGAGCACAGATACGCAGTATTTT	CASSSGTSESTDTQYF
TRBV15	TRBJ1-5	NA	few	TGTGCCACCAGCAGCCCCCGGGACAGCAATCAGCCCCAGCATTTT	CATSSPRDSNQPQHF
TRBV9	TRBJ2-7	NA	NA	TGTGCCAGCAGCGTAGGGGGGGTAGATCGCGACGAGCAGTACTTC	CASSVGGVDRDEQYF
TRBV7-8	TRBJ2-7	TRBD2	NA	TGCGCCAGCAGCCAAGTTTGGGGGGGCGAGCAGTACTTC	CASSQVWGGEQYF
TRBV7-9	TRBJ2-2	NA	NA	TGCGCCAGCAGCCCGTTCAGACTCGGGGAGCTGTTTTTT	CASSPFRLGELFF
TRBV6-5	TRBJ2-7	TRBD2	few	TGTGCCAGCAGTGAAAGAGCGGGGGGATACGAGCGGTACTTC	CASSERAGGYERYF
TRBV7-6	TRBJ2-7	TRBD2	medium-sized	TGTGCCAGCAGCAGCCAGGGACTAGCGGATGATCCACGATCCGAGCAGTACTTC	CASSSQGLADDPRSEQYF
TRBV7-9	TRBJ2-2	NA	NA	TGTGCCAGCAGCTCCGGGCAGGGGCATAACACCGGGGAGCTGTTTTTT	CASSSGQGHNTGELFF
TRBV5-1	TRBJ2-6	NA	NA	TGCGCCAGCAACTTCATAGACTCTGGGGCCAACGTCCTGACTTTC	CASNFIDSGANVLTF
TRBV12-3/TRBV12-4	TRBJ1-3	TRBD1	NA	TGTGCCAGCAGTTTCCTGACAGGGGACACCATATATTTT	CASSFLTGDTIYF
TRBV14	TRBJ2-7	TRBD2	NA	TGTGCCAGCAGCCGACTACTAGCGGGACAATACGAGCAGTACTTC	CASSRLLAGQYEQYF
TRBV5-1	TRBJ2-3	TRBD2	once	TGCGCCAGCAGCTCTTGGGACTATGGGGCGCAGTATTTT	CASSSWDYGAQYF
TRBV5-6	TRBJ2-3	TRBD1	many	TGTGCCAGCAGCTTGGAGGGGGCGGCGGATACGCAGTATTTT	CASSLEGAADTQYF
TRBV2	TRBJ1-1	NA	NA	TGTGCCAGCAGTGAATCGGGTCAGTACACTGAAGCTTTCTTT	CASSESGQYTEAFF
TRBV7-9	TRBJ2-6	NA	NA	TGTGCCAGCAGCTTAGCATCCGGCACTGGGGCCAACGTCCTGACTTTC	CASSLASGTGANVLTF
TRBV12-3/TRBV12-4	TRBJ2-2	TRBD2	NA	TGTGCCAGCAGTTTCACCATAGCGGGAGAGTTGACCGGGGAGCTGACCGGGGAGCTGTTTTTT	CASSFTIAGELTGELTGELFF
TRBV11-2	TRBJ2-1	NA	NA	TGTGCCAGCAGTCTGGGGAGGGGGAGCTCCTACAATGAGCAGTTCTTC	CASSLGRGSSYNEQFF
TRBV7-9	TRBJ1-4	NA	many	TGTGCCAGCAGCGAAACCTCCAAGGGGGGTAGTGAAAAACTGTTTTTT	CASSETSKGGSEKLFF
TRBV20-1	TRBJ2-1	TRBD2	NA	TGCAGTGCTAGAGCGGCCGGGGGTAGCGGGAGGAATGAGCAGTTCTTC	CSARAAGGSGRNEQFF
TRBV24-1	TRBJ2-2	TRBD2	few	TGTGCCACCAGTGACGTAACTAGCGACACCGGGGAGCTGTTTTTT	CATSDVTSDTGELFF
TRBV7-9	TRBJ1-1	NA	NA	TGTGCCAGCAGCTCCAGCGGGGGGCGGGAAGCTTTCTTT	CASSSSGGREAFF
TRBV7-9	TRBJ2-7	TRBD1	NA	TGTGCCAGCAGCTTAGGGTTGACAGGGGACGAGCAGTACTTC	CASSLGLTGDEQYF
TRBV18	TRBJ2-2	TRBD1	many	TGTGCCAGCTCACCACCGGGACAGCGCTCAAGCGGGGAGCTGTTTTTT	CASSPPGQRSSGELFF
TRBV2	TRBJ2-7	TRBD2	NA	TGTGCCAGCAGGGAACTAGCGGGAGTAAGGTACGAGCAGTACTTC	CASRELAGVRYEQYF
TRBV28	TRBJ2-5	NA	NA	TGTGCCAGCAGATCTACAGGGCCTCAAGAGACCCAGTACTTC	CASRSTGPQETQYF
TRBV5-1	TRBJ2-1	TRBD2	NA	TGCGCCAGCAGCCTAGGGACTAGCGGGGGAGAGCAGTTCTTC	CASSLGTSGGEQFF
TRBV7-3	TRBJ1-5	NA	once	TGTGCCAGCGGCTTCGGCGAGGGAGCCCAGCATTTT	CASGFGEGAQHF
TRBV5-1	TRBJ2-7	NA	NA	TGTGCCAGCAGCTTATTGGGCGGGGGCCCCTACGAGCAGTACTTC	CASSLLGGGPYEQYF
TRBV12-3/TRBV12-4	TRBJ2-1	TRBD1	NA	TGTGCCAGCAGTCAGATACAGGGGGCTGCTAATGAGCAGTTCTTC	CASSQIQGAANEQFF
TRBV7-3	TRBJ1-1	NA	NA	TGTGCCAGCAGTGAAGCGTCCCTCCTAAAGGGGGTGGGTTGGGACACTGAAGCTTTCTTT	CASSEASLLKGVGWDTEAFF
TRBV19	TRBJ2-7	NA	NA	TGTGCCAGTAGTAGAGGGGGGAGGGGGTTCGAGCAGTACTTC	CASSRGGRGFEQYF
TRBV28	TRBJ2-5	NA	NA	TGTGCCAGCAGTTCTCCTTCTATGGGGTCACAAGAGACCCAGTACTTC	CASSSPSMGSQETQYF
TRBV5-6	TRBJ2-1	NA	many	TGTGCCAGCAGCTTGGGGATCAATGAGCAGTTCTTC	CASSLGINEQFF
TRBV5-1	TRBJ2-2	NA	NA	TGCGCCAGCAGCTGGGTGACAGGACGCGCCGGGGAGCTGTTTTTT	CASSWVTGRAGELFF
TRBV10-2	TRBJ1-1	NA	many	TGCGCCAGCAGTGATCCCCTCCGTAACACTGAAGCTTTCTTT	CASSDPLRNTEAFF
TRBV6-1	TRBJ1-2	NA	NA	TGTGCCAGCAGTGAGAGCGTAAACTATGGCTACACCTTC	CASSESVNYGYTF
TRBV5-5	TRBJ1-5	NA	NA	TGTGCCAGCAGCTTCACAGGAGCCCAAAATCAGCCCCAGCATTTT	CASSFTGAQNQPQHF